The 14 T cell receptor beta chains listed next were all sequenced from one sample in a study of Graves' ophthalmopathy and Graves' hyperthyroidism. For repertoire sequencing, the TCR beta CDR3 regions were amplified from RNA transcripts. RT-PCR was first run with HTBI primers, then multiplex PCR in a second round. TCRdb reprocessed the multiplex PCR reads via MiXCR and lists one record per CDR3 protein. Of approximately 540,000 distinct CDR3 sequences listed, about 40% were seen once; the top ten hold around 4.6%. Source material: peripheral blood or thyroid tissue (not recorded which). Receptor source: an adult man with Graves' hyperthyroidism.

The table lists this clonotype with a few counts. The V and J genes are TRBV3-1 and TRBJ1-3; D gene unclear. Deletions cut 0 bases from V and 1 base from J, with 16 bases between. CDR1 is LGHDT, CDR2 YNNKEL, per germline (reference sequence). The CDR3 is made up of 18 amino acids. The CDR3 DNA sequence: TGTGCCAGCAGCCAAGATAAGGGCATTCTACCTTCTGGAAACACCATATATTTT. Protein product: CASSQDKGILPSGNTIYF.

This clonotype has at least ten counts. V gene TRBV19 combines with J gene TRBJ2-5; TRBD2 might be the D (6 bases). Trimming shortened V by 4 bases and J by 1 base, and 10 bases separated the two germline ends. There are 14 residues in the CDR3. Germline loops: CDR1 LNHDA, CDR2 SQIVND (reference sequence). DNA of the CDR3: TGTGCCAGTAGTACAGGGAGGTTCCAAGAGACCCAGTACTTC. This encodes CASSTGRFQETQYF.

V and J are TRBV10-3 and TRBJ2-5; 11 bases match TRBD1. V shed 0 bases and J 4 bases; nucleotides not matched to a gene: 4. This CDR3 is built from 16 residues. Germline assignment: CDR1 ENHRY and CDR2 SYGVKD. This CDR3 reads CAISESGQGAVETQYF. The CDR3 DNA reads TGTGCCATCAGTGAGTCCGGACAGGGGGCTGTAGAGACCCAGTACTTC.

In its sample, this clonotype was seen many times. The CDR3, as DNA: TGTGCCAGCAGTGGAGTGACGGGCGGGTACTATGGCTACACCTTC. This gives the protein CASSGVTGGYYGYTF. The chain carries TRBV6-1 and TRBJ1-2; D gene unclear. The germline gives CDR1 MNHNS, CDR2 SASEGT. The CDR3 length is 15 residues. The germline V and J ends were trimmed by 4 bases and 3 bases, with 15 bases remaining between them.

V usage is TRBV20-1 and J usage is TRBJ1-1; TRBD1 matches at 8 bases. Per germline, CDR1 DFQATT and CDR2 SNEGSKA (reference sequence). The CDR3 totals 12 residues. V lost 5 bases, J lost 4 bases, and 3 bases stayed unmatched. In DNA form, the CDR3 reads TGCAGTGCTGGTACAGGGGGCACTGAAGCTTTCTTT. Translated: CSAGTGGTEAFF.

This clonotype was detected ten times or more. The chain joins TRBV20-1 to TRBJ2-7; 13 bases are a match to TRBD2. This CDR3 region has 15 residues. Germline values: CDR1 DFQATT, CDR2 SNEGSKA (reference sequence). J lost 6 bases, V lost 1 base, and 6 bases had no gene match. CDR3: CSARGTSGRLGEQYF. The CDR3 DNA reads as TGCAGTGCTAGAGGGACTAGCGGGAGATTAGGCGAGCAGTACTTC.

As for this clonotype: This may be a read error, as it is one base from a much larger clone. The CDR3 protein is CASSSGRGSSHKQYF. The CDR3 DNA reads TGTGCCAGCAGCTCCGGGAGGGGCAGCTCCCACAAGCAGTACTTC. The chain links TRBV7-3 to TRBJ2-7, with TRBD2 matching over 8 bases. This CDR3 has 15 residues. V lost 4 bases to trimming and J lost 8 bases; unmatched junction nucleotides: 13. Germline-derived CDR1 and CDR2 are SGHTA and FQGTGA.

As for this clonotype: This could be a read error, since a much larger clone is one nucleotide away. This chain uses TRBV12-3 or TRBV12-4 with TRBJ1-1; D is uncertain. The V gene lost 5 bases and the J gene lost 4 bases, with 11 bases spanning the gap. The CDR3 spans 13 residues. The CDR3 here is CASSRGWGTEAFF. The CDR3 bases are TGTGCCAGCAGTCGCGGATGGGGCACTGAAGCTTTCTTT.

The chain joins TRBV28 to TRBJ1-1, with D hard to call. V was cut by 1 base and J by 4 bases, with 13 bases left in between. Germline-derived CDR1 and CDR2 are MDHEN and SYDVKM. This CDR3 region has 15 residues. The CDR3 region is CASSLYSGSSTEAFF. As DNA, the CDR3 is TGTGCCAGCAGTTTATACTCTGGGTCATCCACTGAAGCTTTCTTT.

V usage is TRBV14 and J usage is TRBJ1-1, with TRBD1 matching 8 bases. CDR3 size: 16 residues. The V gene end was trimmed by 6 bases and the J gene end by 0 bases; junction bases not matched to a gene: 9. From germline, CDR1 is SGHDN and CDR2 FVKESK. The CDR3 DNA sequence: TGTGCCAGCAGTACCGCGGGACAGGCACTGAACACTGAAGCTTTCTTT. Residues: CASSTAGQALNTEAFF.

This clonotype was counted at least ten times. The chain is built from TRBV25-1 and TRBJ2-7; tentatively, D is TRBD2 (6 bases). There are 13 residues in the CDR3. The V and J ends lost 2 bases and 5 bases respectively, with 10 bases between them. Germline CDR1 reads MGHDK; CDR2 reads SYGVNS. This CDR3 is CASSEPGEDEQYF. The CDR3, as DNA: TGTGCCAGCAGTGAACCTGGGGAGGACGAGCAGTACTTC.

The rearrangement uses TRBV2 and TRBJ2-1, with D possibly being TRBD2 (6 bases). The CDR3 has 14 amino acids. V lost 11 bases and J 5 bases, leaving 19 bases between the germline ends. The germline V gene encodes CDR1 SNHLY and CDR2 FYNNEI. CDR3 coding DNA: TGTGCCGGCACCCTTGGACTAACCAACAATGAGCAGTTCTTC. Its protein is CAGTLGLTNNEQFF.

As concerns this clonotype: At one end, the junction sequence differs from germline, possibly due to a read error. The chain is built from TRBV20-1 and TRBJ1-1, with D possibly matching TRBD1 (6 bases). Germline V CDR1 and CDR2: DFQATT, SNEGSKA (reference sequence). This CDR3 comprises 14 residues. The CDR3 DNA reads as TGCAGTGCCGGGACTAGCGGGAGGGGGACTGAAGCTTTCTTC. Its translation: CSAGTSGRGTEAFF.

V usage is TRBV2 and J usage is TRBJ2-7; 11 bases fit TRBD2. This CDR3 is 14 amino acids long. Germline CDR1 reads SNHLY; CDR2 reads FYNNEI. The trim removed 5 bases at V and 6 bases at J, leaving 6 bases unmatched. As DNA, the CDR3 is TGTGCCAGCAGTTTTGTAGCGGGGGGGCGCGAGCAGTACTTC. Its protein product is CASSFVAGGREQYF.